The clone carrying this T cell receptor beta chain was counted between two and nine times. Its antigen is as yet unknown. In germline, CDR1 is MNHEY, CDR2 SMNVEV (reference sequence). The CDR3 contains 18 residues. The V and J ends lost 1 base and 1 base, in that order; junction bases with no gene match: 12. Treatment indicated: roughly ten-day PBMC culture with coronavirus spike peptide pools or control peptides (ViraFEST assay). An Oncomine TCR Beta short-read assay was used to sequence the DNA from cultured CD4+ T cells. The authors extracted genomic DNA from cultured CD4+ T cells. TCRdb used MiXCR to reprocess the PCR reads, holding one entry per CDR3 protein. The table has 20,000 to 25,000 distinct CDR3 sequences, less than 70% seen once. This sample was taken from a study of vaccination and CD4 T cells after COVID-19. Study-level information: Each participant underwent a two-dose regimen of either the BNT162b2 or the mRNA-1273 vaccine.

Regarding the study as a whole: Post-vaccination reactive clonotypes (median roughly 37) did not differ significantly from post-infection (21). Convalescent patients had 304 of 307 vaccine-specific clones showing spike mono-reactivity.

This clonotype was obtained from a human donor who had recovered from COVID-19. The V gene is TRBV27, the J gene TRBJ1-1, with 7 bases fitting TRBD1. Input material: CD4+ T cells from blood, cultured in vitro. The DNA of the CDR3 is TGTGCCAGCAGTTTATTTCCCGGACAGGTTGGCGGGAACACTGAAGCTTTCTTT. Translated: CASSLFPGQVGGNTEAFF.